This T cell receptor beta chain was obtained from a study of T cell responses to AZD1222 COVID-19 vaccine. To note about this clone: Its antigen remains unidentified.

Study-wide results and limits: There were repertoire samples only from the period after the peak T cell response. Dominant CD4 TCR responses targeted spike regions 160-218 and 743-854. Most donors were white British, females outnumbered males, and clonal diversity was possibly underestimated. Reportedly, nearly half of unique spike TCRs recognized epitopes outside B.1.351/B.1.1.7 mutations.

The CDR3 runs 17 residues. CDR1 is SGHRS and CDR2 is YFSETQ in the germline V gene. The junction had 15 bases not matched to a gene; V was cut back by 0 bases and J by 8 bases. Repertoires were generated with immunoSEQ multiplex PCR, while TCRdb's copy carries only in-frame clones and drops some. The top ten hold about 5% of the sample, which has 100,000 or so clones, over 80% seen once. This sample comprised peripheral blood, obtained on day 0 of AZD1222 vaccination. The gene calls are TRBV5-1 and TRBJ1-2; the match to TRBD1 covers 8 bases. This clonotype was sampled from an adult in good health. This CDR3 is CASSLDLSGTGLRGYTF. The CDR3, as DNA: TGCGCCAGCAGCTTGGACCTTTCCGGGACAGGCCTGCGAGGCTACACCTTC. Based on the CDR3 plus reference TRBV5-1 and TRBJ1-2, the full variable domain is KAGVTQTPRYLIKTRGQQVTLSCSPISGHRSVSWYQQTPGQGLQFLFEYFSETQRNKGNFPGRFSGRQFSNSRSEMNVSTLELGDSALYLCASSLDLSGTGLRGYTFGSGTRLTVV.